These 20 T cell receptor beta chains were all obtained from the same sample, sequenced in a study of vaccination and CD4 T cells after COVID-19 (dated by TCRdb to 2021 to 2024). Library preparation employed PCR. The run used an Illumina iSeq 100. DNA from cultured CD4+ T cells underwent TCR sequencing with the Oncomine TCR Beta short-read assay at the Johns Hopkins FTIC core. Clones were called with MiXCR by TCRdb after fastp trimmed the public reads at Q25, and only in-frame beta chains were retained. Rows merge per CDR3 protein into single entries with the most common DNA and genes. The sample has about 20,000 distinct CDR3 sequences on record, approximately 40% of them singletons. Clones ranked in the top ten supply 9% to 10% of the sample. The time point label, read with the paper, signifies: late sampling 161 to 241 days after vaccination in three convalescent patients. What this sample's treatment or condition label stands for: roughly 10-day PBMC culture with coronavirus spike peptide pools or control peptides (ViraFEST assay).

These TCRs' antigens remain unknown. The sequences come from CD4+ T cells from blood, cultured in vitro, collected about 7 months after SARS-CoV-2 vaccination. The receptors shown here come from a human donor who had recovered from COVID-19.

This clonotype came up a few times. The chain couples TRBV20-1 to TRBJ1-1; 9 bases match TRBD1. This CDR3 has 13 residues. J was trimmed by 6 bases and V by 7 bases; bases with no gene match: 9. The germline gives CDR1 DFQATT, CDR2 SNEGSKA (reference sequence). The CDR3 sequence: CSEAGTGTAEAFF. For the CDR3, the DNA is TGCAGTGAAGCCGGGACAGGGACTGCTGAAGCTTTCTTT.

The V call is TRBV6-1, the J call TRBJ1-1; a weak D match, TRBD1 (5 bases). V was trimmed by 4 bases and J by 0 bases, leaving 6 bases between them. CDR1 and CDR2 (germline): MNHNS, SASEGT. The CDR3 consists of 13 residues. The CDR3 spells CASSATVNTEAFF. The CDR3, as DNA: TGTGCCAGCAGTGCGACAGTGAACACTGAAGCTTTCTTT.

The chain uses TRBV24-1 and TRBJ2-1; D gene unclear. The ends were cut back, 3 bases at V and 0 bases at J, with 14 bases in the middle. From germline, CDR1 is KGHDR and CDR2 SFDVKD. The CDR3 has 17 residues. For the CDR3, the DNA is TGTGCCACCAGTGATCCCTCCCTTTCCGACTCCTACAATGAGCAGTTCTTC. Translating it yields CATSDPSLSDSYNEQFF.

The chain is built from TRBV7-2 and TRBJ2-3; D gene unclear. V was pared by 2 bases and J by 6 bases, with 6 bases between. The CDR3 consists of 12 residues. Germline V gives CDR1 SGHTA, CDR2 FQGNSA. The CDR3, as DNA: TGTGCCAGCAGCTTACGCCGTGATACGCAGTATTTT. This encodes CASSLRRDTQYF.

This chain uses TRBV27 with TRBJ2-2; 9 positions agree with TRBD2. The CDR3 is 18 residues long. V lost 3 bases, J lost 4 bases, and 12 bases stayed unmatched. CDR1 and CDR2 from the germline V gene are MNHEY and SMNVEV (reference sequence). The CDR3, as DNA: TGTGCCAGCAGTTTCCTTGTAACCGGGACTAGCAGCACCGGGGAGCTGTTTTTT. This sequence encodes CASSFLVTGTSSTGELFF.

The V call is TRBV7-9, the J call TRBJ2-2, with 7 nucleotides matching TRBD2. Germline V gene sequence: CDR1 SEHNR, CDR2 FQNEAQ (reference sequence). The CDR3 spans 15 residues. The V gene end was trimmed by 7 bases and the J gene end by 3 bases; junction bases not matched to a gene: 8. The CDR3 spells CASNGRESYTGELFF. The CDR3 coding sequence is TGTGCCAGCAATGGGCGGGAGAGTTACACCGGGGAGCTGTTTTTT.

The chain links TRBV4-2 to TRBJ2-1, with D unclear. V lost 2 bases, J lost 1 base, and 15 bases lay in between. The length of the CDR3 is 17 residues. Germline values: CDR1 LGHNA, CDR2 YNFKEQ. The CDR3 spells CASSQPTSSPSYNEQFF. For the CDR3, the DNA is TGTGCCAGCAGCCAACCTACGTCTAGTCCGTCCTACAATGAGCAGTTCTTC.

The rearrangement uses TRBV19 and TRBJ2-3; D possibly corresponds to TRBD2 (6 bases). The CDR3 is 15 residues long. CDR1 is LNHDA, CDR2 SQIVND, per germline (reference sequence). Between the trimmed V and J ends, which lost 3 bases and 0 bases, there was a span of 10 bases. This CDR3 is CASSIRRGSTDTQYF. CDR3 DNA: TGTGCCAGTAGTATTCGTCGGGGGAGCACAGATACGCAGTATTTT.

A few counts support this clonotype. CDR3 DNA sequence: TGTGCCAGCAGTTTAAACAGCAACACTGAAGCTTTCTTT. This codes for CASSLNSNTEAFF. This chain connects TRBV28 to TRBJ1-1; D is unresolved. The CDR3 has 13 residues. Trimming left V 2 bases short and J 2 bases short, with 6 bases between. Germline CDR1 and CDR2: MDHEN and SYDVKM.

This chain links TRBV10-3 with TRBJ2-2, with 7 nucleotides matching TRBD1. This CDR3 region has 14 residues. Looked up from germline, CDR1 is ENHRY and CDR2 is SYGVKD. The V and J ends lost 6 bases and 10 bases, in that order; junction bases with no gene match: 11. CDR3 in amino acids: CAISPDRTSVELFF. The CDR3, as DNA: TGTGCCATCAGCCCGGACAGGACGAGCGTGGAGCTGTTTTTT.

This clonotype was seen once. The chain combines TRBV6-1 with TRBJ2-1, with TRBD2 identical over 10 bases. The CDR3 totals 14 residues. Unmatched junction bases numbered 7, after V lost 6 bases and J lost 8 bases. From germline, CDR1 is MNHNS and CDR2 SASEGT. CDR3 DNA: TGTGCCAGCAGGCTAGCGGGAGACTTGCATGAGCAGTTCTTC. The encoded protein is CASRLAGDLHEQFF.

The V gene is TRBV27, the J gene TRBJ1-1, with D uncertain. In germline, CDR1 is MNHEY, CDR2 SMNVEV (reference sequence). The CDR3 is 16 residues long. Trimming stripped 5 bases from V and 0 bases from J, with 16 bases between. CDR3 loop: CASSAREGAMNTEAFF. The CDR3 coding sequence is TGTGCCAGCAGTGCCCGGGAGGGTGCCATGAACACTGAAGCTTTCTTT.

V and J are TRBV6-1 and TRBJ1-1; the D gene is possibly TRBD1 (5 bases). This CDR3 region has 17 residues. Trimming took off 1 base at V and 3 bases at J, with 18 bases between the two ends. Per the germline V gene, CDR1 is MNHNS and CDR2 is SASEGT. The CDR3 bases are TGTGCCAGCAGTGAAGTTGGGCAGGGAGTTTGGTACACTGAAGCTTTCTTT. This codes for CASSEVGQGVWYTEAFF.

The chain employs TRBV30 and TRBJ2-7; TRBD2 agrees at 9 bases. The CDR3 length is 13 residues. Germline-derived CDR1 and CDR2 are GTSNPN and SVGIG (reference sequence). J lost 4 bases, V lost 0 bases, and 1 base had no gene match. The CDR3 sequence: CAWSVAGGYEQYF. The CDR3 region has the DNA TGTGCCTGGAGTGTAGCGGGAGGTTACGAGCAGTACTTC.

The chain uses TRBV6-2 or TRBV6-3 and TRBJ2-5; D is unresolved. The CDR3 loop spans 14 amino acids. Germline V CDR1 and CDR2: MNHEY, SVGEGT. Trimming took 1 base from V and 4 from J, leaving 10 bases between them. CDR3 amino acids: CASSYFSSGETQYF. CDR3 coding DNA: TGTGCCAGCAGTTACTTTAGTTCCGGAGAGACCCAGTACTTC.

The chain employs TRBV20-1 and TRBJ1-2; TRBD1 agrees at 8 bases. CDR1 is DFQATT, CDR2 SNEGSKA, per germline (reference sequence). This CDR3 is 13 amino acids long. DNA for the CDR3: TGCAGCCAAGGACAGGGAACTAACTATGGCTACACCTTC. Translated, it gives CSQGQGTNYGYTF.

In its sample, this clonotype was seen once. The chain combines TRBV2 with TRBJ2-6; 10 nucleotides agree with TRBD1. Germline CDR1 is SNHLY and CDR2 is FYNNEI. This CDR3 is 17 amino acids long. V lost 7 bases to trimming and J lost 2 bases; unmatched junction nucleotides: 8. Written as DNA, the CDR3 is TGTGCCAGCATTAGTCCCGGGACAGGGGCTGGGGCCAACGTCCTGACTTTC. Protein sequence: CASISPGTGAGANVLTF.

For this clonotype: The junction does not match germline at one end; this may be a read error. The chain carries TRBV11-2 and TRBJ2-5, with 8 bases identical to TRBD1. The germline CDR1 and CDR2 sequences are SGHAT and FQNNGV. The CDR3 sequence is 15 residues long. CDR3 in amino acids: CASRLGTGSQEAQYF. Written as DNA, the CDR3 is TGTGCCAGCAGGTTGGGGACAGGCAGTCAAGAGGCCCAGTACTTC.

The V and J genes are TRBV7-3 and TRBJ2-5, with D possibly matching TRBD2 (6 bases). Germline CDR1 SGHTA, CDR2 FQGTGA. V gave up 2 bases and J gave up 5 bases, with 9 bases separating them. The CDR3 sequence is 13 residues long. CDR3 sequence reads: CASSLPGEETQYF. As DNA, the CDR3 is TGTGCCAGCAGCTTACCGGGAGAGGAGACCCAGTACTTC.

This sequence joins TRBV28 and TRBJ2-4; D is possibly TRBD2 (5 bases). Between the trimmed V and J ends, which lost 8 bases and 13 bases, there was a span of 12 bases. The length of the CDR3 is 10 residues. Germline V gene data show CDR1 as MDHEN and CDR2 as SYDVKM. The CDR3 reads CASGRTGQYF. DNA of the CDR3: TGTGCCAGCGGTCGGACGGGACAGTACTTC. Full variable domain (missing parts from reference TRBV28 and TRBJ2-4): DVKVTQSSRYLVKRTGEKVFLECVQDMDHENMFWYRQDPGLGLRLIYFSYDVKMKEKGDIPEGYSVSREKKERFSLILESASTNQTSMYLCASGRTGQYFGAGTRLSVL.